A selection of T cell receptor beta chains follows, all from one sample in a study of identical twins. One entry per CDR3 protein, called by TCRdb with MiXCR from the 5' RACE reads. The table includes 520,000 or so distinct CDR3 sequences, 22% detected once. These data also featured in a second study, about T cells expressing NK-cell markers.

The sample taken for sequencing was CD4+ T cells sorted from blood. Source of these receptors: a woman between 18 and 29 years old in good health. Both conserved end residues are part of each CDR3. The D gene is left open where the match is weak. For some rows the clone size is stated as once, few or many, or as a class when expanded; others skip it.

>TRBJ2-3|NA|TRBV5-1|TRBD2
CASSLLASGILTDTQYF
TGCGCCAGCAGCTTGTTGGCTAGCGGGATCCTTACAGATACGCAGTATTTT
>TRBJ2-7|few|TRBV11-2|TRBD2
CATRANSGSYEQYF
TGTGCCACCCGAGCTAATAGCGGGAGCTACGAGCAGTACTTC
>TRBJ2-1|NA|TRBV11-2|TRBD2
CASSATKREGYNEQFF
TGTGCCAGCAGCGCGACAAAGCGGGAGGGTTACAATGAGCAGTTCTTC
>TRBJ1-5|NA|TRBV5-6|NA
CASSRIGSNQPQHF
TGTGCCAGCAGCCGGATCGGGAGCAATCAGCCCCAGCATTTT
>TRBJ2-3|NA|TRBV20-1|NA
CSARSGPQLKDTQYF
TGCAGTGCTAGATCAGGCCCACAGCTAAAGGATACGCAGTATTTT
>TRBJ2-1|few|TRBV20-1|TRBD1
CSARLTGGRNEQFF
TGCAGTGCTAGGCTGACAGGGGGACGGAATGAGCAGTTCTTC
>TRBJ2-7|NA|TRBV5-1|TRBD2
CASRDLAGGGYEQYF
TGCGCCAGCAGAGATCTAGCGGGGGGCGGATACGAGCAGTACTTC
>TRBJ2-3|NA|TRBV20-1|TRBD2
CSLGSGGADTQYF
TGCAGTCTGGGCAGCGGGGGAGCAGATACGCAGTATTTT
>TRBJ2-3|NA|TRBV3-1|NA
CASGRNKPDTQYF
TGTGCCAGTGGACGGAATAAGCCAGATACGCAGTATTTT
>TRBJ2-3|NA|TRBV16|NA
CASSPSRGVTDTQYF
TGTGCCAGCAGCCCCTCTCGCGGGGTGACAGATACGCAGTATTTT
>TRBJ2-1|NA|TRBV5-5|TRBD2
CASSRGGINEQFF
TGTGCCAGCAGCCGGGGGGGGATCAATGAGCAGTTCTTC
>TRBJ1-6|few|TRBV6-1|NA
CASSRQVQNSPLHF
TGTGCCAGCAGCAGACAGGTCCAAAACTCACCCCTCCACTTT
>TRBJ2-7|few|TRBV6-5|NA
CASSYSGASGKQYF
TGTGCCAGCAGTTACTCGGGGGCCTCGGGGAAGCAGTACTTC
>TRBJ1-1|NA|TRBV12-3/TRBV12-4|NA
CASSKGENTEAFF
TGTGCCAGCAGTAAGGGAGAGAACACTGAAGCTTTCTTT
>TRBJ2-2|NA|TRBV25-1|NA
CASSSLAPPGELFF
TGTGCCAGCAGCTCCCTAGCCCCCCCCGGGGAGTTGTTTTTT
>TRBJ2-2|NA|TRBV7-7|NA
CASSSTGKSTGELFF
TGTGCTAGCAGCTCAACAGGGAAAAGCACCGGGGAGCTGTTTTTT
>TRBJ2-4|few|TRBV3-1|NA
CASSQVGGRSIQYF
TGTGCCAGCAGCCAAGTCGGGGGTAGGAGCATTCAGTACTTC